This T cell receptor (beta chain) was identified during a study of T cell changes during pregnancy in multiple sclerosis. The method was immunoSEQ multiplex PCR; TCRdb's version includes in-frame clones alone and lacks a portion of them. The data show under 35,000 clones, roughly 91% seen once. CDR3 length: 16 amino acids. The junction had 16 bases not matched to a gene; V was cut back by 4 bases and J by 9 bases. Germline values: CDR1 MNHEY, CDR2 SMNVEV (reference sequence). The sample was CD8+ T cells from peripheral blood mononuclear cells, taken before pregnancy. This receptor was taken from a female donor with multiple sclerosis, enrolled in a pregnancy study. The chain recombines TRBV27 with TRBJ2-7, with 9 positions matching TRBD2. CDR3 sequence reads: CASSSTSPLAGEGQYF. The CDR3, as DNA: TGTGCCAGCAGTTCAACTTCCCCCTTAGCGGGAGAGGGGCAGTACTTC.